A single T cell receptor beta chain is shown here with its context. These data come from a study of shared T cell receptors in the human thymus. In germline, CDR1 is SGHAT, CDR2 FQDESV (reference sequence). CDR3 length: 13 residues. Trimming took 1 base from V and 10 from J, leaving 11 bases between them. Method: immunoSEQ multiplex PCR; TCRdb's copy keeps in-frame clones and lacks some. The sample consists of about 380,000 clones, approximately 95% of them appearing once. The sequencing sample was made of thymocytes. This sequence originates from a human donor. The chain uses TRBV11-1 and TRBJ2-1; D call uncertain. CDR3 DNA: TGTGCCAGCAGCTTAGATCTCCTAGTCGAGCAGTTCTTC. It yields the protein CASSLDLLVEQFF. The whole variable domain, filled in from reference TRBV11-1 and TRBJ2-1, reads EAEVAQSPRYKITEKSQAVAFWCDPISGHATLYWYRQILGQGPELLVQFQDESVVDDSQLPKDRFSAERLKGVDSTLKIQPAELGDSAMYLCASSLDLLVEQFFGPGTRLTVL.